The T cell receptor (beta chain) described here comes from a study of spatial heterogeneity in lung cancer. On the study more broadly: The count of detected beta-chain sequences consistently exceeded that of alpha-chain sequences. Each unique TCR and UMI combination was seen more than ten times on average in raw reads.

Stated time point: sample taken at primary tumor resection. Whole RNA obtained from tumor, nontumor lung or frozen PBMC underwent sequencing without sorting. In its sample, this clonotype is medium-sized (0.01 to 0.1%). Deletions cut 3 bases from V and 4 bases from J, with 17 bases between. The CDR3 consists of 15 residues. The V gene's germline CDR1 is SQVTM and CDR2 ANQGSEA. Unique molecular identifiers, one per molecule, were present on every TCR cDNA molecule. TCRdb fed the 5' RACE reads into MiXCR, producing one record per CDR3 protein. The data show roughly 3,500 distinct CDR3 sequences, approximately 8% seen once.

The receptor comes from a female donor with early-stage non-small cell lung cancer. The V gene is TRBV29-1, the J gene TRBJ2-3, with D possibly matching TRBD1 (5 bases). Specimen: PBMCs, collected at surgery. The CDR3 nucleotides read TGCAGCGTTGACAGGCTGTCGGCAGGGCCAGATACGCAGTATTTT. The encoded protein is CSVDRLSAGPDTQYF.